Listed here are 27 T cell receptor beta chains from one sample, sequenced in a study of blood T cell repertoires in COVID-19 (TCRdb year 2020). Library generation was performed with the immunoSEQ multiplex PCR assay. Here the immuneACCESS table is served through TCRdb, limited to in-frame sequences with V and J called. Missing clones are a known gap in these copies; in checked studies unresolved V genes cover under half, and the rest lacks a known reason. This sample comprises approximately 100,000 clones, about 84% of them detected only once. The top ten clonotypes cover under 30% of the sample. The sample comprised peripheral blood. Source of these receptors: a human donor in a cohort sampled during active COVID-19.

The chain has TRBV5-1 and TRBJ1-4, with TRBD1 identical over 7 bases. Trimming took 4 bases from V and 3 from J; bases not matched to a gene: 9. This CDR3 has 16 amino acids. Germline loops: CDR1 SGHRS, CDR2 YFSETQ. The CDR3 nucleotides are TGCGCCAGCAGCCCCTACAGGGGTTCGGCTAATGAAAAACTGTTTTTT. Residues: CASSPYRGSANEKLFF. The entire variable domain, with the rest obtained from reference TRBV5-1 and TRBJ1-4, is as follows: KAGVTQTPRYLIKTRGQQVTLSCSPISGHRSVSWYQQTPGQGLQFLFEYFSETQRNKGNFPGRFSGRQFSNSRSEMNVSTLELGDSALYLCASSPYRGSANEKLFFGSGTQLSVL.

V usage is TRBV5-1 and J usage is TRBJ1-2; D may be TRBD1 (5 bases). The CDR3 runs 13 residues. V lost 5 bases and J 8 bases, leaving 16 bases between the germline ends. Germline V gives CDR1 SGHRS, CDR2 YFSETQ. The CDR3 nucleotides read TGCGCCAGCAGGACAGACTCCGGTACGGGCTACACCTTC. Translating gives CASRTDSGTGYTF.

The chain combines TRBV6-1 with TRBJ2-5; TRBD2 agrees at 12 bases. Losses at the gene ends were 2 bases for V and 3 bases for J; bases not matched to a gene: 7. The germline gives CDR1 MNHNS, CDR2 SASEGT. The CDR3 loop spans 17 amino acids. In nucleotides, the CDR3 is TGTGCCAGCAGTGAAAGGCTAGCGGGGGGGCGGGAAGAGACCCAGTACTTC. Its protein is CASSERLAGGREETQYF.

This clone was seen a single time. The CDR3 bases are TGTGCCAGCAGCTTGGGAAGGACAGGGGACGAGCAGTACTTC. This encodes CASSLGRTGDEQYF. J is TRBJ2-7 and V is TRBV13, with 9 nucleotides matching TRBD1. CDR3 size: 14 residues. With V trimmed by 3 bases and J by 5 bases, 5 bases remained unmatched. The germline V gene has CDR1 PRHDT and CDR2 FYEKMQ (reference sequence).

The chain couples TRBV4-2 to TRBJ1-6, with TRBD1 as a possible D gene (5 bases). Trimming removed 2 bases at V and 10 bases at J, with 15 bases between. Germline-derived CDR1 and CDR2 are LGHNA and YNFKEQ. The length of the CDR3 is 15 residues. CDR3 region: CASSQRLSGGSPLHF. CDR3 bases: TGTGCCAGCAGCCAACGACTCTCTGGGGGGTCACCCCTCCACTTT.

This clone occurred once. The chain employs TRBV27 and TRBJ2-7; 8 bases align to TRBD1. The CDR3 sequence is 14 residues long. Germline CDR1 is MNHEY and CDR2 is SMNVEV (reference sequence). Germline trimming cut 5 bases from V and 3 bases from J; bases unmatched to any gene: 6. This CDR3 is CASSQGQGYYEQYF. DNA of the CDR3: TGTGCCAGCAGTCAAGGACAGGGATACTACGAGCAGTACTTC.

The chain combines TRBV5-1 with TRBJ2-5, with D perhaps TRBD1 (5 bases). Trimming removed 0 bases from V and 9 bases from J, with 15 bases in between. CDR3 length: 14 amino acids. Germline V gene sequence: CDR1 SGHRS, CDR2 YFSETQ. The CDR3, as DNA: TGCGCCAGCAGCTTGGGGGGCGGTATTGAGGCCCAGTACTTC. This sequence encodes CASSLGGGIEAQYF.

The chain combines TRBV30 with TRBJ2-7; 10 positions match TRBD1. Per germline, CDR1 GTSNPN and CDR2 SVGIG (reference sequence). V was clipped by 6 bases and J by 0 bases; unmatched bases: 5. The CDR3 is made up of 14 amino acids. The CDR3 sequence: CACRRQGASYEQYF. The CDR3 DNA follows: TGTGCCTGCCGCAGACAGGGGGCCTCCTACGAGCAGTACTTC.

Comment on this clone: Different DNA sequences within this sample yield the same CDR3. V and J are TRBV19 and TRBJ2-7; D uncertain. Between the trimmed V and J ends, which lost 0 bases and 2 bases, there was a span of 5 bases. This CDR3 region has 13 residues. Germline values: CDR1 LNHDA, CDR2 SQIVND (reference sequence). CDR3 coding DNA: TGTGCCAGTAGTATAGACCTAACCTACGAGCAGTACTTC. Its protein product is CASSIDLTYEQYF. The entire variable domain, with the rest obtained from reference TRBV19 and TRBJ2-7, is as follows: DGGITQSPKYLFRKEGQNVTLSCEQNLNHDAMYWYRQDPGQGLRLIYYSQIVNDFQKGDIAEGYSVSREKKESFPLTVTSAQKNPTAFYLCASSIDLTYEQYFGPGTRLTVT.

The rearrangement uses TRBV6-1 and TRBJ1-3; 8 nucleotides match TRBD1. The CDR3 has 17 amino acids. The germline gives CDR1 MNHNS, CDR2 SASEGT. Trimming cost V 2 bases and J 1 base; bases outside gene matches: 7. The CDR3 bases are TGTGCCAGCAGTGAACTGGCAGGGGGCTTTTCTGGAAACACCATATATTTT. The encoded protein is CASSELAGGFSGNTIYF.

This clone was counted between two and nine times. V gene TRBV6-6 combines with J gene TRBJ2-2; 9 bases map to TRBD1. There are 15 residues in the CDR3. The V segment lost 0 bases and the J segment 4 bases; nucleotides outside the gene matches: 0. The germline gives CDR1 MNHNY, CDR2 SVGAGI (reference sequence). The CDR3 DNA reads as TGTGCCAGCAGTTACTCGGGACAGGGCACCGGGGAGCTGTTTTTT. The encoded protein is CASSYSGQGTGELFF.

By proportion, this clone is medium-sized. The chain employs TRBV9 and TRBJ1-4; D is undetermined. V dropped 4 bases and J dropped 0 bases, with 13 bases sitting between them. Germline V gene sequence: CDR1 SGDLS, CDR2 YYNGEE. The CDR3 has 16 amino acids. Written as DNA, the CDR3 is TGTGCCAGCAGCCCAGGACTGGGATCAACTAATGAAAAACTGTTTTTT. It specifies CASSPGLGSTNEKLFF. Supplemented by reference TRBV9 and TRBJ1-4, the full variable domain reads DSGVTQTPKHLITATGQRVTLRCSPRSGDLSVYWYQQSLDQGLQFLIQYYNGEERAKGNILERFSAQQFPDLHSELNLSSLELGDSALYFCASSPGLGSTNEKLFFGSGTQLSVL.

The rearrangement uses TRBV5-1 and TRBJ2-3, with TRBD1 matching over 7 bases. The V segment lost 0 bases and the J segment 12 bases; nucleotides outside the gene matches: 10. Per germline, CDR1 SGHRS and CDR2 YFSETQ. The CDR3 is made up of 14 amino acids. The CDR3: CASSLAGTEERQYF. DNA for the CDR3: TGCGCCAGCAGCTTGGCCGGGACAGAGGAGCGTCAGTATTTT.

The rearrangement links TRBV7-2 to TRBJ2-7; TRBD2 aligns across 8 bases. The V gene's germline CDR1 is SGHTA and CDR2 FQGNSA. The V gene end was trimmed by 2 bases and the J gene end by 1 base; junction bases not matched to a gene: 7. This CDR3 comprises 16 residues. The CDR3 loop reads CASSLFASGLSYEQYF. CDR3 bases: TGTGCCAGCAGCTTATTTGCTAGCGGGCTTTCCTACGAGCAGTACTTC.

Only one count was recorded for this clone. The chain is built from TRBV6-5 and TRBJ2-2; 8 bases are shared with TRBD2. After removal of 8 bases from V and 7 bases from J, the junction contained 12 bases not matched to a gene. Per germline, CDR1 MNHEY and CDR2 SVGAGI. The CDR3 is made up of 15 amino acids. The CDR3 bases are TGTGCCAGCTCGGGGGGGGAGGGGCCGGGCGGGGAGCTGTTTTTT. It is translated as CASSGGEGPGGELFF.

The gene calls are TRBV5-5 and TRBJ2-1; the D gene is possibly TRBD1 (5 bases). Trimming removed 0 bases from V and 9 bases from J, with 10 bases in between. The CDR3 consists of 13 residues. Germline V gives CDR1 SGHKS, CDR2 YYEKEE (reference sequence). The CDR3, as DNA: TGTGCCAGCAGCTTGGCAGGGTCCGGTGAGCAGTTCTTC. Translation gives CASSLAGSGEQFF. The whole variable domain, filled in from reference TRBV5-5 and TRBJ2-1, reads DAGVTQSPTHLIKTRGQQVTLRCSPISGHKSVSWYQQVLGQGPQFIFQYYEKEERGRGNFPDRFSARQFPNYSSELNVNALLLGDSALYLCASSLAGSGEQFFGPGTRLTVL.

J is TRBJ2-7 and V is TRBV10-3; 8 bases match TRBD2. Trimming removed 2 bases from V and 0 bases from J; junction bases left unmatched: 6. This CDR3 has 16 residues. CDR1 is ENHRY, CDR2 SYGVKD, per germline. CDR3 sequence reads: CAISETSGDSSYEQYF. CDR3 nucleotide sequence: TGTGCCATCAGTGAGACTAGCGGTGATAGCTCCTACGAGCAGTACTTC.

CDR3 sequence (DNA): TGTGCCAGCAGCGTAGAGGGACTAGATCTCAATGAGCAGTTCTTC. It translates to CASSVEGLDLNEQFF. This chain connects TRBV9 to TRBJ2-1, with 8 bases matching TRBD2. This CDR3 contains 15 residues. CDR1 and CDR2 from the germline V gene are SGDLS and YYNGEE. V trimming: 0 bases; J trimming: 6 bases; junction bases outside the gene matches: 5.

This clone was counted a single time. This rearrangement joins TRBV3-1 (or the pseudogene TRBV3-2) to TRBJ1-1, with D hard to call. V was pared by 0 bases and J by 6 bases, with 17 bases between. This CDR3 contains 16 residues. CDR1 is LGHDT and CDR2 is YNNKEL in the germline V gene (reference sequence). CDR3 nucleotides: TGTGCCAGCAGCCAAGATCTTGGGAGAGGAGTGGCTGAAGCTTTCTTT. Its protein is CASSQDLGRGVAEAFF.

The chain employs TRBV19 and TRBJ2-1, with D possibly being TRBD1 (5 bases). CDR3 length: 15 residues. Germline V gene sequence: CDR1 LNHDA, CDR2 SQIVND (reference sequence). V lost 7 bases, J lost 0 bases, and 13 bases lay in between. The CDR3 reads CASTKSRASYNEQFF. CDR3 sequence (DNA): TGTGCCAGTACCAAGAGCAGGGCCTCCTACAATGAGCAGTTCTTC.

At least ten counts were recorded for this clone. This sequence joins TRBV28 and TRBJ1-6; tentative D call: TRBD1 (5 bases). The CDR3 contains 14 residues. V was pared by 8 bases and J by 9 bases, with 17 bases between. Germline lookup yields CDR1 MDHEN and CDR2 SYDVKM. The CDR3 DNA reads as TGTGCCAGCCGGGGGGAATTCGCCGGTTCACCCCTCCACTTT. It is translated as CASRGEFAGSPLHF.

This clone was found many times. Other DNA variants within this sample encode the same CDR3. This chain uses TRBV7-2 with TRBJ2-5; a weak D match, TRBD1 (6 bases). Germline V gives CDR1 SGHTA, CDR2 FQGNSA. The CDR3 runs 13 residues. V lost 1 base and J 4 bases, leaving 7 bases between the germline ends. The CDR3: CASSLEQGETQYF. CDR3 nucleotide sequence: TGTGCCAGCAGCTTAGAACAGGGAGAGACCCAGTACTTC.

V and J are TRBV6-6 and TRBJ1-6; TRBD1 agrees at 9 bases. This CDR3 region has 15 residues. The V gene end was trimmed by 2 bases and the J gene end by 9 bases; junction bases not matched to a gene: 5. Germline CDR1 reads MNHNY; CDR2 reads SVGAGI (reference sequence). DNA for the CDR3: TGTGCCAGCAGTTACGGACAGGGGAGGGGTTCACCCCTCCACTTT. As protein: CASSYGQGRGSPLHF.

The chain couples TRBV4-1 to TRBJ1-2, with D possibly matching TRBD1 (5 bases). The germline CDR1 and CDR2 sequences are MGHRA and YSYEKL. Trimming left V 1 base short and J 4 bases short, with 19 bases between. CDR3 length: 17 amino acids. CDR3 loop: CASSQGVGLGTLYGYTF. The DNA for the CDR3 is TGCGCCAGCAGCCAAGGGGTGGGGCTGGGTACCCTCTATGGCTACACCTTC.

This chain joins TRBV7-2 and TRBJ2-5; D is uncertain. The CDR3 has 14 amino acids. Germline loops: CDR1 SGHTA, CDR2 FQGNSA. V dropped 0 bases and J dropped 4 bases, with 9 bases sitting between them. The CDR3 sequence: CASSLAGTPETQYF. The CDR3, as DNA: TGTGCCAGCAGCTTAGCGGGCACCCCAGAGACCCAGTACTTC.

The chain links TRBV7-2 to TRBJ2-5, with D tentatively TRBD1 (6 bases). This CDR3 contains 15 residues. Trimming removed 2 bases from V and 5 bases from J, with 15 bases in between. Germline CDR1 is SGHTA and CDR2 is FQGNSA. CDR3 protein: CASSLPWGHPETQYF. In nucleotides, the CDR3 is TGTGCCAGCAGCTTACCCTGGGGACATCCCGAGACCCAGTACTTC.

The chain joins TRBV23-1 to TRBJ1-5, with TRBD1 matching over 7 bases. TRBV23-1 is an ORF, with its function uncertain. The CDR3 covers 15 residues. The J segment lost 1 base and the V segment lost 6 bases, leaving 6 bases of the junction unmatched. The CDR3 coding sequence is TGCGCCAGCAGACGACCGGGACAGAGCAATCAGCCCCAGCATTTT. This sequence encodes CASRRPGQSNQPQHF.